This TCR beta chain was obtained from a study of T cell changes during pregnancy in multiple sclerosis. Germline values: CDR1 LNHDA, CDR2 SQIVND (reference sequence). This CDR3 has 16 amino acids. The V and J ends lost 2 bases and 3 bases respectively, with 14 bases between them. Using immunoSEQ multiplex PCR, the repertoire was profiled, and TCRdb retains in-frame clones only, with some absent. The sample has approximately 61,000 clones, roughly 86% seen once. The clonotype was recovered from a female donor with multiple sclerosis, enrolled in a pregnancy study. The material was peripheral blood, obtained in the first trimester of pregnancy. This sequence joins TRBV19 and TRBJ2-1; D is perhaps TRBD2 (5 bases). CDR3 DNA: TGTGCCAGTAGTATACTAGCACCCCACTACTACAATGAGCAGTTCTTC. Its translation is CASSILAPHYYNEQFF.